Listed here is a single T cell receptor beta chain. The germline gives CDR1 MNHNS, CDR2 SASEGT. The CDR3 loop spans 14 amino acids. Trimming at V came to 10 bases and at J to 7 bases, leaving 10 bases not matched to a gene. This entry belongs to a study of technical replicates of blood from several donors. The data were produced by immunoSEQ multiplex PCR, yet TCRdb's version contains in-frame clones alone and is incomplete. The sample records 75,000 to 95,000 clones, just under 95% being singletons. The rearrangement joins TRBV6-1 to TRBJ1-6; 7 bases fit TRBD1. Sequenced: T cells isolated from PBMCs. The TCR originated in a human donor in good health. CDR3 amino acids: CAIAPGQSNSPLHF. The CDR3, as DNA: TGTGCCATTGCACCGGGACAGTCCAATTCACCCCTCCACTTT.